This entry lists 21 T cell receptor beta chains sequenced from one sample in a study of PD-1 blockade in classical Hodgkin lymphoma. Profiling relied on immunoSEQ multiplex PCR, and the TCRdb table lists in-frame clones only, not all of them. The data hold fewer than 4,000 clones, with about three fifths observed a single time. The sample's time point: cycle 4 day 1 (C4D1), after more than 5 weeks of nivolumab. Each of the patients experienced relapse following autologous stem cell transplantation, and their brentuximab vedotin exposure differed. Applied to thawed PBMCs, magnetic negative selection was the method used to isolate CD8+ T cells. The sample in question was CD8+ T cells from blood, obtained before the fourth cycle of nivolumab. Every receptor here comes from a human donor with classical Hodgkin lymphoma.

This clone was found a few times. The chain recombines TRBV7-3 with TRBJ2-3, with TRBD2 matching over 9 bases. J gave up 1 base and V 4 bases, and 3 bases lay outside the gene matches. The CDR3 sequence is 15 residues long. CDR1 and CDR2 (germline): SGHTA, FQGTGA. In DNA form, the CDR3 reads TGTGCCAGCAGCTACTTAGCGGGAGGCACAGATACGCAGTATTTT. It yields the protein CASSYLAGGTDTQYF.

This sequence joins TRBV7-9 and TRBJ1-1; a weak D match, TRBD1 (6 bases). Trimming shortened V by 2 bases and J by 0 bases, and 7 bases separated the two germline ends. CDR1 is SEHNR, CDR2 FQNEAQ, per germline (reference sequence). The CDR3 extends over 14 amino acids. Here the CDR3 reads CASSLSGVNTEAFF. The CDR3 nucleotides read TGTGCCAGCAGCTTATCAGGGGTGAACACTGAAGCTTTCTTT.

The chain couples TRBV2 to TRBJ2-7; D remains ambiguous. Germline V gene lookup returns CDR1 SNHLY and CDR2 FYNNEI. The CDR3 has 12 amino acids. Trimming cost V 7 bases and J 4 bases, with 11 bases left between them. The DNA for the CDR3 is TGTGCCAGCATGGACCACAGTTACGAGCAGTACTTC. Its translation is CASMDHSYEQYF.

The chain is built from TRBV27 and TRBJ2-1; 8 bases align to TRBD2. The CDR3 is made up of 16 amino acids. Germline-derived CDR1 and CDR2 are MNHEY and SMNVEV (reference sequence). Unmatched junction bases numbered 9, after V lost 8 bases and J lost 0 bases. CDR3 amino acids: CASLGLAGSSYNEQFF. The CDR3 nucleotides are TGTGCCAGCCTTGGGTTAGCGGGGAGCTCCTACAATGAGCAGTTCTTC.

In this sample, this clone is medium-sized. The J gene is TRBJ2-7, the V gene TRBV4-2, with D perhaps TRBD1 (5 bases). This CDR3 has 12 residues. V was shortened by 5 bases and J by 3 bases, with 8 bases between the two germline ends. Germline assignment: CDR1 LGHNA and CDR2 YNFKEQ. The CDR3 here is CASSDRGYEQYF. CDR3 sequence (DNA): TGTGCCAGCAGCGATAGGGGCTACGAGCAGTACTTC.

This clone occurred a few times. J is TRBJ2-7 and V is TRBV5-8; 7 nucleotides match TRBD1. The CDR3 has 15 residues. With V trimmed by 4 bases and J by 1 base, 8 bases remained unmatched. Per germline, CDR1 SGHTS and CDR2 YDEGEE. CDR3: CASSTRQGVSYEQYF. The DNA for the CDR3 is TGTGCCAGCAGCACCCGACAGGGAGTTTCCTACGAGCAGTACTTC.

The chain links TRBV11-2 to TRBJ2-6; tentative D call: TRBD2 (6 bases). This CDR3 spans 15 amino acids. Trimming shortened V by 6 bases and J by 5 bases, and 14 bases separated the two germline ends. The germline V gene has CDR1 SGHAT and CDR2 FQNNGV. CDR3 DNA: TGTGCCAGCAGAATTCTGGGGGGTCGGGCCAACGTCCTGACTTTC. Protein sequence: CASRILGGRANVLTF.

The table lists this clone with a few counts. The rearrangement uses TRBV6-5 and TRBJ1-4; 7 nucleotides match TRBD1. This CDR3 has 14 amino acids. The V segment lost 5 bases and the J segment 8 bases; nucleotides outside the gene matches: 8. Germline assignment: CDR1 MNHEY and CDR2 SVGAGI. The CDR3 spells CASSDRAMEEKLFF. The CDR3 DNA follows: TGTGCCAGCAGTGACAGGGCGATGGAGGAAAAACTGTTTTTT.

V gene TRBV27 combines with J gene TRBJ2-5; no definite D call. The CDR3 runs 13 residues. Germline V CDR1 and CDR2: MNHEY, SMNVEV (reference sequence). Deletions cut 7 bases from V and 5 bases from J, with 14 bases between. CDR3 coding DNA: TGTGCCAGCACTCCCCTGCTGGGGGAGACCCAGTACTTC. Amino acid sequence: CASTPLLGETQYF.

The chain has TRBV7-9 and TRBJ1-6, with 8 nucleotides matching TRBD1. The germline V gene has CDR1 SEHNR and CDR2 FQNEAQ (reference sequence). The CDR3 covers 17 residues. With 4 bases clipped from V and 0 bases from J, the junction kept 5 bases outside the gene matches. The CDR3 DNA sequence: TGTGCCAGCAGCTCGGACAGGGAGAGCTCCTATAATTCACCCCTCCACTTT. Protein sequence: CASSSDRESSYNSPLHF. Combining the CDR3 with reference TRBV7-9 and TRBJ1-6 gives the whole variable domain DTGVSQNPRHKITKRGQNVTFRCDPISEHNRLYWYRQTLGQGPEFLTYFQNEAQLEKSRLLSDRFSAERPKGSFSTLEIQRTEQGDSAMYLCASSSDRESSYNSPLHFGNGTRLTVT.

This clone was found a few times. J is TRBJ2-1 and V is TRBV19, with D unresolved. The V end lost 4 bases, the J end lost 4 bases, and 8 bases lay between the germline ends. The CDR3 runs to 13 residues. Germline CDR1 reads LNHDA; CDR2 reads SQIVND (reference sequence). CDR3 DNA sequence: TGTGCCAGTAGTAAGGCTCGATACAATGAGCAGTTCTTC. It yields the protein CASSKARYNEQFF. The variable domain in full, with the rest retrieved from reference TRBV19 and TRBJ2-1, is DGGITQSPKYLFRKEGQNVTLSCEQNLNHDAMYWYRQDPGQGLRLIYYSQIVNDFQKGDIAEGYSVSREKKESFPLTVTSAQKNPTAFYLCASSKARYNEQFFGPGTRLTVL.

By proportion, this clone is large. V and J are TRBV6-5 and TRBJ2-1; the D is unclear. Germline V gene lookup returns CDR1 MNHEY and CDR2 SVGAGI. The CDR3 extends over 15 amino acids. V was shortened by 8 bases and J by 0 bases, with 14 bases between the two germline ends. CDR3 sequence: CASSLSESSYNEQFF. CDR3 in DNA: TGTGCCAGCTCCCTCAGCGAGAGCTCCTACAATGAGCAGTTCTTC.

CDR3 in DNA: TGTGCCAGCAGTTTGCATCCCGGGAATAGCAATCAGCCCCAGCATTTT. Its protein product is CASSLHPGNSNQPQHF. The chain carries TRBV25-1 and TRBJ1-5; unclear D gene. With 5 bases removed from V and 0 bases from J, the gap between germline ends came to 14 bases. The CDR3 is 16 amino acids. Germline V gene sequence: CDR1 MGHDK, CDR2 SYGVNS.

This clone was seen only a few times. V is TRBV11-2 and J is TRBJ2-2, with 10 bases aligning to TRBD2. The V segment lost 2 bases and the J segment 4 bases; nucleotides outside the gene matches: 10. This CDR3 has 18 residues. In germline, CDR1 is SGHAT, CDR2 FQNNGV. The CDR3 region is CASSLTYSSGGITGELFF. CDR3 DNA sequence: TGTGCCAGCAGCTTAACCTATTCTAGCGGGGGTATCACCGGGGAGCTGTTTTTT. The full variable domain, in which reference TRBV11-2 and TRBJ2-2 provide the parts outside the CDR3, is EAGVAQSPRYKIIEKRQSVAFWCNPISGHATLYWYQQILGQGPKLLIQFQNNGVVDDSQLPKDRFSAERLKGVDSTLKIQPAKLEDSAVYLCASSLTYSSGGITGELFFGEGSRLTVL.

The rearrangement uses TRBV5-1 and TRBJ2-1, with 7 bases that match TRBD2. V lost 0 bases, J lost 5 bases, and 11 bases stayed unmatched. This CDR3 has 17 residues. Germline V gene sequence: CDR1 SGHRS, CDR2 YFSETQ. In nucleotides, the CDR3 is TGCGCCAGCAGCTTGGTGTTCGGGGGAGGGGCCGACAATGAGCAGTTCTTC. Its translation: CASSLVFGGGADNEQFF.

The chain combines TRBV5-1 with TRBJ2-1; 11 nucleotides align to TRBD2. CDR3 length: 16 amino acids. The germline gives CDR1 SGHRS, CDR2 YFSETQ. V shed 6 bases and J 7 bases; nucleotides not matched to a gene: 12. In nucleotides, the CDR3 is TGCGCCAGCACATTAACTAGCGGGGGCCCGGGAAATGAGCAGTTCTTC. Amino acid sequence: CASTLTSGGPGNEQFF.

The chain has TRBV27 and TRBJ2-7, with a weak D call TRBD2 (7 bases). The CDR3 loop spans 13 amino acids. CDR1 MNHEY and CDR2 SMNVEV come from the germline V gene (reference sequence). Trimming stripped 3 bases from V and 6 bases from J, with 12 bases between. CDR3: CASSFSGGFEQYF. The CDR3 coding sequence is TGTGCCAGCAGTTTTTCGGGGGGCTTCGAGCAGTACTTC.

This chain links TRBV29-1 with TRBJ2-7; D unresolved. Germline-derived CDR1 and CDR2 are SQVTM and ANQGSEA. The CDR3 is 12 amino acids. V was clipped by 0 bases and J by 3 bases, with 6 bases between them. In DNA, the CDR3 is TGCAGCGTTGAAGACAGGTTCTACGAGCAGTACTTC. It codes for CSVEDRFYEQYF.

This sequence joins TRBV4-3 and TRBJ2-5, with D tentatively TRBD1 (6 bases). The V gene's germline CDR1 is LGHNA and CDR2 YSLEER. The CDR3 spans 18 residues. V gave up 1 base and J gave up 5 bases, with 23 bases separating them. CDR3 sequence: CASSQVFSGTQRGETQYF. The CDR3 DNA is TGCGCCAGCAGCCAAGTCTTCTCCGGGACCCAAAGGGGGGAGACCCAGTACTTC.

The chain combines TRBV19 with TRBJ1-6; 8 nucleotides agree with TRBD1. Germline V gene sequence: CDR1 LNHDA, CDR2 SQIVND (reference sequence). V dropped 5 bases and J dropped 7; count of bases not matched to a gene: 7. This CDR3 has 15 amino acids. The CDR3 sequence: CASSSRTGPNSPLHF. DNA for the CDR3: TGTGCCAGTAGTTCCAGGACAGGGCCGAATTCACCCCTCCACTTT.

This chain joins TRBV5-4 and TRBJ2-5; D is ambiguous. The ends were cut back, 2 bases at V and 5 bases at J, with 4 bases in the middle. The germline V gene has CDR1 SGHNT and CDR2 YYREEE (reference sequence). CDR3 size: 11 residues. The CDR3 nucleotides read TGTGCCAGCAGCTTTGGGGAGACCCAGTACTTC. This translates into CASSFGETQYF.